This T cell receptor (beta chain) stems from a study of STAT5B mutations in CD4+ large granular lymphocyte leukemia. Study-wide results and caveats: Main leukemic clonotypes were patient-specific, but about 25% appeared at low frequency elsewhere. Without putative leukemic clones, patient CD4-sorted repertoires remained more clonal than healthy CD4+ repertoires.

J was trimmed by 2 bases and V by 1 base; bases with no gene match: 0. The CDR3 contains 15 residues. Looked up from germline, CDR1 is SGDLS and CDR2 is YYNGEE. Note on this clone: Its antigen remains unidentified.

Healthy controls were blood donor buffy coats. The protocol was immunoSEQ multiplex PCR, while the TCRdb copy is restricted to in-frame clones and leaves out a portion. The table has over 45,000 clones, 70% seen once. The rearrangement links TRBV9 to TRBJ1-4; 9 nucleotides line up with TRBD1. The sequence was collected from a human donor in good health. Sample: CD4+ T cells from blood buffy coats. CDR3 sequence: CASSVTGGTNEKLFF. Written as DNA, the CDR3 is TGTGCCAGCAGCGTAACAGGGGGCACTAATGAAAAACTGTTTTTT.